A selection of T cell receptor beta chains follows, all from one sample in a study of monozygotic twins with inflammatory bowel disease. Following a re-call of the 5' RACE reads, TCRdb has one entry per CDR3 protein and lacks DNA. This sample's clone table lists 330,000 or so distinct CDR3 sequences. Source material: blood. The source of these receptors is a human donor with ulcerative colitis or Crohn's disease, or a healthy co-twin of an affected twin (not recorded which). The CDR3 runs from the conserved cysteine through the conserved F or W. Each record gives: V gene, J gene, CDR3 protein.

v_gene: TRBV27
j_gene: TRBJ2-7
CDR3aa: CASSYGTVRYF

v_gene: TRBV5-1
j_gene: TRBJ2-5
CDR3aa: CASSQGGKETQYF

v_gene: TRBV7-2
j_gene: TRBJ2-3
CDR3aa: CASSLERLAGGRVTQYF

v_gene: TRBV10-3
j_gene: TRBJ2-1
CDR3aa: CAISESGTRRNNEQFF

v_gene: TRBV19
j_gene: TRBJ1-2
CDR3aa: CATTAFRQGVLGYTF

v_gene: TRBV30
j_gene: TRBJ2-1
CDR3aa: CAWSWRVVRFYNEQFF

v_gene: TRBV6-1
j_gene: TRBJ2-7
CDR3aa: CASSDPRDGNYYEQYF

v_gene: TRBV7-8
j_gene: TRBJ1-3
CDR3aa: CASSAGQGGNTIYF

v_gene: TRBV5-1
j_gene: TRBJ2-1
CDR3aa: CASSLGDYCNEQFF

v_gene: TRBV5-6
j_gene: TRBJ2-5
CDR3aa: CASSKGPPRAETQYF

v_gene: TRBV24-1
j_gene: TRBJ2-3
CDR3aa: CATSDPGRESRYTQYF

v_gene: TRBV5-4
j_gene: TRBJ2-7
CDR3aa: CASSRRTQNLNSYEQYF

v_gene: TRBV5-1
j_gene: TRBJ2-3
CDR3aa: CASSLDAGGHTDTQYF

v_gene: TRBV6-1
j_gene: TRBJ2-1
CDR3aa: CASRRDRFTYNEQFF

v_gene: TRBV10-3
j_gene: TRBJ2-3
CDR3aa: CAISEGGGVGTDTQYF

v_gene: TRBV12-3/TRBV12-4
j_gene: TRBJ2-5
CDR3aa: CASSNRGETQYF

v_gene: TRBV4-1
j_gene: TRBJ2-1
CDR3aa: CASSQDWGSGGALYNEQFF

v_gene: TRBV27
j_gene: TRBJ2-7
CDR3aa: CATMTDSYEQYF

v_gene: TRBV6-5
j_gene: TRBJ2-5
CDR3aa: CASSTGPRETQYF

v_gene: TRBV28
j_gene: TRBJ2-1
CDR3aa: CASSLGRKVEQFF

v_gene: TRBV19
j_gene: TRBJ1-1
CDR3aa: CASSQGHLNTEAFF

v_gene: TRBV18
j_gene: TRBJ1-2
CDR3aa: CASSPDQGAWGYTF

v_gene: TRBV30
j_gene: TRBJ1-1
CDR3aa: CAYNRAGEAFF

v_gene: TRBV6-5
j_gene: TRBJ2-3
CDR3aa: CASSYSGGTGSNTQYF

v_gene: TRBV7-2
j_gene: TRBJ2-5
CDR3aa: CASSFSPGTGETQYF

v_gene: TRBV9
j_gene: TRBJ2-2
CDR3aa: CASSVEPGPRELFF

v_gene: TRBV25-1
j_gene: TRBJ1-1
CDR3aa: CASSEPRSGTGNTEAFF

v_gene: TRBV5-1
j_gene: TRBJ1-1
CDR3aa: CASSLGRERTEAFF

v_gene: TRBV27
j_gene: TRBJ2-4
CDR3aa: CASSGAEDRGSMDIQYF

v_gene: TRBV10-2
j_gene: TRBJ2-1
CDR3aa: CASKRGNEQFF

v_gene: TRBV5-4
j_gene: TRBJ1-2
CDR3aa: CASSPRTGSSLFLYGYTF

v_gene: TRBV28
j_gene: TRBJ2-2
CDR3aa: CASSLPGQAMNTGELFF

v_gene: TRBV6-5
j_gene: TRBJ2-1
CDR3aa: CASTKGRRAPYNEQFF

v_gene: TRBV7-2
j_gene: TRBJ2-1
CDR3aa: CASSIQTSAYNEQFF

v_gene: TRBV11-2
j_gene: TRBJ2-2
CDR3aa: CASSTRDHNTGELFF

v_gene: TRBV5-6
j_gene: TRBJ2-1
CDR3aa: CASSKGQGREQFF

v_gene: TRBV10-3
j_gene: TRBJ2-7
CDR3aa: CAISEPGTAYEQYF

v_gene: TRBV20-1
j_gene: TRBJ1-2
CDR3aa: CSASKTGVLYGYTF

v_gene: TRBV28
j_gene: TRBJ1-5
CDR3aa: CASNTGINQPQHF

v_gene: TRBV7-9
j_gene: TRBJ1-5
CDR3aa: CASSPGDGRNHQPQHF

v_gene: TRBV6-2/TRBV6-3
j_gene: TRBJ2-7
CDR3aa: CASNTAVFYEQYF

v_gene: TRBV7-2
j_gene: TRBJ1-4
CDR3aa: CASTRGDDTLFF

v_gene: TRBV20-1
j_gene: TRBJ1-5
CDR3aa: CSDFAPGQPQHF